The clone carrying this T cell receptor beta chain was seen a few times. Amplified regions were TCR beta CDR3 sequences from RNA transcripts. First-round RT-PCR with HTBI primers amplified the TCR CDR3 region. Each CDR3 protein is one row after TCRdb ran MiXCR on the multiplex PCR reads. The table has 500,000 to 600,000 distinct CDR3 sequences, 16% seen once. Each diagnosis drew on symptoms, thyroxine, TRAb, thyroid ultrasound and orbital computed tomography findings. The sample comes from a study of T cells in Graves' hyperthyroidism and ophthalmopathy. Material: blood. This TCR was sampled from a woman aged 18-29 years with Graves' hyperthyroidism.

DNA for the CDR3: TGTGCCAGCAGCTTAGCTCTCCTCGGGACAGATACGCAGTATTTT. Amino acid sequence: CASSLALLGTDTQYF. V usage is TRBV13 and J usage is TRBJ2-3; D is ambiguous. The CDR3 extends over 15 amino acids. V was trimmed by 1 base and J by 3 bases, leaving 11 bases between them. Germline V lookup: CDR1 PRHDT, CDR2 FYEKMQ (reference sequence).